This entry lists 29 T cell receptor beta chains sequenced from one sample in a study of OX40 agonist ivuxolimab in advanced cancers. Clones were read by immunoSEQ multiplex PCR, and TCRdb kept only the in-frame ones, dropping some. The sample yields 73,000 or so clones, 75% to 90% seen once. The sample was CD4+ or CD8+ T cells sorted from blood, taken in a trial of the OX40 agonist ivuxolimab. These receptors all come from an adult with an advanced solid tumor such as melanoma, head and neck, liver or kidney cancer.

The rearrangement links TRBV5-1 to TRBJ1-6, with 7 bases that match TRBD1. This CDR3 is built from 15 residues. CDR1 is SGHRS, CDR2 YFSETQ, per germline. Trimming at V came to 4 bases and at J to 10 bases, leaving 11 bases not matched to a gene. This CDR3 reads CASSILQGGGSPLHF. The CDR3 DNA reads TGCGCCAGCAGCATCCTGCAGGGGGGTGGGTCACCCCTCCACTTT.

The chain is built from TRBV11-3 and TRBJ1-1; D is unresolved. There are 13 residues in the CDR3. V shed 5 bases and J shed 0 bases, with 7 bases lying between them. CDR1 is SGHNT, CDR2 YENEEA, per germline. CDR3 in DNA: TGTGCCAGCAGCCACTATTTGAACACTGAAGCTTTCTTT. Encoded protein: CASSHYLNTEAFF. Full variable domain (remainder filled in from reference TRBV11-3 and TRBJ1-1): EAGVVQSPRYKIIEKKQPVAFWCNPISGHNTLYWYLQNLGQGPELLIRYENEEAVDDSQLPKDRFSAERLKGVDSTLKIQPAELGDSAVYLCASSHYLNTEAFFGQGTRLTVV.

This chain links TRBV6-1 with TRBJ1-2; D uncertain. V was cut by 2 bases and J by 3 bases, with 16 bases left in between. Germline CDR1 MNHNS, CDR2 SASEGT. The CDR3 spans 16 residues. The CDR3 nucleotides read TGTGCCAGCAGTGAATTTGTACGGAGGGTGCACTATGGCTACACCTTC. This gives the protein CASSEFVRRVHYGYTF.

V usage is TRBV5-1 and J usage is TRBJ1-6; D might be TRBD1 (6 bases). From germline, CDR1 is SGHRS and CDR2 YFSETQ. This CDR3 is built from 16 residues. Trimming stripped 5 bases from V and 7 bases from J, with 19 bases between. CDR3 DNA: TGCGCCAGCAGGGGAGGGGGGGAGATAAAGAATTCACCCCTCCACTTT. Its translation is CASRGGGEIKNSPLHF.

The V and J genes are TRBV5-1 and TRBJ2-1; 8 bases map to TRBD1. Germline loops: CDR1 SGHRS, CDR2 YFSETQ. With V trimmed by 2 bases and J by 9 bases, 4 bases remained unmatched. The CDR3 runs 13 residues. CDR3 loop: CASSFTGGSEQFF. The CDR3 DNA reads as TGCGCCAGCAGCTTTACAGGGGGGAGTGAGCAGTTCTTC.

A remark on this clone: At the DNA level, this CDR3 is encoded by other sequences in the same sample as well. The rearrangement joins TRBV6-1 to TRBJ1-1; D is uncertain. The germline V and J ends were trimmed by 4 bases and 5 bases, with 8 bases remaining between them. The germline V gene encodes CDR1 MNHNS and CDR2 SASEGT. The length of the CDR3 is 12 residues. Written as DNA, the CDR3 is TGTGCCAGCAGTGCACGGTGGACTGAAGCTTTCTTT. It translates to CASSARWTEAFF.

This clone was observed a handful of times. The V and J genes are TRBV19 and TRBJ1-2, with D unresolved. V lost 3 bases and J 14 bases, leaving 16 bases between the germline ends. Germline V gene sequence: CDR1 LNHDA, CDR2 SQIVND (reference sequence). The CDR3 has 12 amino acids. CDR3 coding DNA: TGTGCCAGTAGTATGCAGAACGTAAATCCAACCTTC. It specifies CASSMQNVNPTF.

This chain links TRBV2 with TRBJ2-2; no clear D. The V end was cut by 2 bases, the J end by 0 bases, with 7 bases between. Germline CDR1 reads SNHLY; CDR2 reads FYNNEI. CDR3 length: 15 amino acids. In DNA form, the CDR3 reads TGTGCCAGCAGTGAAACATCAGCGAACACCGGGGAGCTGTTTTTT. Translated: CASSETSANTGELFF. Using reference TRBV2 and TRBJ2-2 for the parts outside the CDR3, the full variable domain is EPEVTQTPSHQVTQMGQEVILRCVPISNHLYFYWYRQILGQKVEFLVSFYNNEISEKSEIFDDQFSVERPDGSNFTLKIRSTKLEDSAMYFCASSETSANTGELFFGEGSRLTVL.

V is TRBV28 and J is TRBJ2-5; 8 nucleotides agree with TRBD1. The CDR3 runs to 13 residues. Per the germline V gene, CDR1 is MDHEN and CDR2 is SYDVKM. The V gene end was trimmed by 5 bases and the J gene end by 6 bases; junction bases not matched to a gene: 5. CDR3 coding DNA: TGTGCCAGCAGTAGACAGGGGACAAAGACCCAGTACTTC. This translates into CASSRQGTKTQYF.

V is TRBV11-2 and J is TRBJ1-2; a weak D match, TRBD1 (5 bases). Per the germline V gene, CDR1 is SGHAT and CDR2 is FQNNGV. Trimming cost V 0 bases and J 8 bases, with 19 bases left between them. The CDR3 has 16 residues. The CDR3 DNA sequence: TGTGCCAGCAGCTTAGATCGACAGAATTTTGATGGGGGCTACACCTTC. It yields the protein CASSLDRQNFDGGYTF.

The J gene is TRBJ2-3, the V gene TRBV6-5, with D uncertain. There are 15 residues in the CDR3. V was clipped by 6 bases and J by 4 bases, with 17 bases between them. Per the germline V gene, CDR1 is MNHEY and CDR2 is SVGAGI. CDR3 sequence reads: CASRARDSRPDTQYF. The CDR3 DNA follows: TGTGCCAGCAGGGCGCGAGACTCCCGCCCAGATACGCAGTATTTT.

The V and J genes are TRBV9 and TRBJ2-3; 9 bases map to TRBD1. With V trimmed by 3 bases and J by 2 bases, 4 bases remained unmatched. The CDR3 is 15 residues long. From germline, CDR1 is SGDLS and CDR2 YYNGEE. CDR3 sequence reads: CASSEGTGTTDTQYF. The CDR3 DNA follows: TGTGCCAGCAGCGAAGGGACAGGGACCACAGATACGCAGTATTTT.

For this clone: Other DNA variants within this sample encode the same CDR3. This chain uses TRBV5-4 with TRBJ1-4; D is ambiguous. CDR1 SGHNT and CDR2 YYREEE come from the germline V gene (reference sequence). The CDR3 consists of 14 residues. V was trimmed by 0 bases and J by 5 bases, leaving 8 bases between them. CDR3 amino acids: CASSLGERNEKLFF. The CDR3 DNA sequence: TGTGCCAGCAGCTTGGGGGAGAGGAATGAAAAACTGTTTTTT. The entire variable domain, with the rest obtained from reference TRBV5-4 and TRBJ1-4, is as follows: ETGVTQSPTHLIKTRGQQVTLRCSSQSGHNTVSWYQQALGQGPQFIFQYYREEENGRGNFPPRFSGLQFPNYSSELNVNALELDDSALYLCASSLGERNEKLFFGSGTQLSVL.

This clone was detected only once. The chain joins TRBV5-6 to TRBJ2-7; 7 positions agree with TRBD2. Germline V CDR1 and CDR2: SGHDT, YYEEEE. The CDR3 is 16 residues long. V was clipped by 0 bases and J by 2 bases; unmatched bases: 8. For the CDR3, the DNA is TGTGCCAGCAGCTTGGAGGGAGGGTACGGGACCTACGAGCAGTACGTC. This codes for CASSLEGGYGTYEQYV.

The chain carries TRBV15 and TRBJ2-7; D possibly corresponds to TRBD1 (5 bases). Trimming shortened V by 6 bases and J by 6 bases, and 18 bases separated the two germline ends. This CDR3 is built from 14 residues. Germline-derived CDR1 and CDR2 are LNHNV and YYDKDF (reference sequence). The DNA of the CDR3 is TGTGCCACCAGAACGAACCAGGGCGTCGGCGAGCAGTACTTC. Its translation: CATRTNQGVGEQYF.

This clone appeared once. The rearrangement links TRBV10-1 to TRBJ2-3, with TRBD1 identical over 9 bases. CDR3 size: 17 residues. V trimming: 2 bases; J trimming: 3 bases; junction bases outside the gene matches: 9. Germline CDR1 is WNHNN and CDR2 is SYGVQD (reference sequence). CDR3 coding DNA: TGCGCCAGCAGTGAGCCCGGGACAGGGACTAATACAGATACGCAGTATTTT. Amino acids: CASSEPGTGTNTDTQYF.

The rearrangement links TRBV7-9 to TRBJ2-7, with TRBD2 identical over 8 bases. Germline V gives CDR1 SEHNR, CDR2 FQNEAQ (reference sequence). This CDR3 is built from 19 residues. J lost 5 bases, V lost 5 bases, and 23 bases had no gene match. CDR3 coding DNA: TGTGCCAGCAGCCCTCGGACCTTTAAAGCGGGAGCCCCGGGCCACGAGCAGTACTTC. Encoded protein: CASSPRTFKAGAPGHEQYF.

This clone came up a few times. The CDR3 DNA follows: TGCGCCAGCAGTCAATCCCAAAGGGGGCGGGAGCCCCAGCATTTT. As protein: CASSQSQRGREPQHF. The rearrangement uses TRBV23-1 and TRBJ1-5; TRBD1 agrees at 7 bases. TRBV23-1 has ORF status, its function being uncertain. CDR3 length equals 15 residues. V lost 0 bases and J lost 8; bases outside the gene matches: 7.

The V call is TRBV13, the J call TRBJ2-6; D uncertain. The CDR3 length is 13 residues. In germline, CDR1 is PRHDT, CDR2 FYEKMQ (reference sequence). V lost 2 bases to trimming and J lost 4 bases, with 3 bases between them. CDR3 in amino acids: CASSLSGANVLTF. The CDR3 DNA follows: TGTGCCAGCAGCTTATCAGGGGCCAACGTCCTGACTTTC.

The chain employs TRBV6-1 and TRBJ2-2; the D gene is possibly TRBD1 (6 bases). V was trimmed by 2 bases and J by 5 bases, leaving 12 bases between them. The CDR3 consists of 15 residues. The germline gives CDR1 MNHNS, CDR2 SASEGT. The CDR3 region has the DNA TGTGCCAGCAGTGAAATAGGACAGAGGACCGGGGAGCTGTTTTTT. Amino acid sequence: CASSEIGQRTGELFF.

The chain has TRBV4-1 and TRBJ1-1; D uncertain. Germline V CDR1 and CDR2: MGHRA, YSYEKL. The CDR3 totals 15 residues. Trimming left V 4 bases short and J 0 bases short, with 12 bases between. The CDR3 protein is CASSRRDGVNTEAFF. Written as DNA, the CDR3 is TGCGCCAGCAGCCGCCGAGACGGTGTGAACACTGAAGCTTTCTTT.

The chain combines TRBV27 with TRBJ1-1; 7 nucleotides agree with TRBD1. The ends lost 5 bases at V and 1 base at J; junction bases unmatched: 4. Per the germline V gene, CDR1 is MNHEY and CDR2 is SMNVEV (reference sequence). The CDR3 has 14 residues. CDR3 coding DNA: TGTGCCAGCAGTCCGGACAGGAGGAACACTGAAGCTTTCTTT. The encoded protein is CASSPDRRNTEAFF.

The genes are TRBV2 and TRBJ2-7, with a possible D match to TRBD2 (5 bases). V gave up 1 base and J gave up 2 bases, with 6 bases separating them. CDR3 length equals 13 residues. The germline CDR1 and CDR2 sequences are SNHLY and FYNNEI. This CDR3 is CASSEGRAYEQYF. The CDR3 DNA sequence: TGTGCCAGCAGTGAAGGGCGGGCCTACGAGCAGTACTTC.

This chain joins TRBV7-2 and TRBJ1-1; D uncertain. CDR3 length equals 16 residues. Germline CDR1 SGHTA, CDR2 FQGNSA. V was pared by 6 bases and J by 0 bases, with 17 bases between. This chain's CDR3 is CASRPAGVPMNTEAFF. The CDR3 bases are TGTGCCAGCAGACCCGCCGGGGTCCCAATGAACACTGAAGCTTTCTTT.

This clone was detected once. The V gene is TRBV19, the J gene TRBJ1-2, with a weak D call TRBD1 (5 bases). V was cut by 5 bases and J by 5 bases, with 18 bases left in between. The CDR3 is 15 amino acids. CDR1 LNHDA and CDR2 SQIVND come from the germline V gene (reference sequence). The CDR3 DNA sequence: TGTGCCAGTAGTCCCTCCCGACAGAATACTTATGGCTACACCTTC. The encoded protein is CASSPSRQNTYGYTF.

This chain connects TRBV5-4 to TRBJ2-1; no firm D call. Germline V gene sequence: CDR1 SGHNT, CDR2 YYREEE (reference sequence). V was clipped by 1 base and J by 5 bases, with 7 bases between them. This CDR3 spans 13 amino acids. The CDR3 region is CASSLPGNNEQFF. The CDR3 DNA reads TGTGCCAGCAGCTTGCCAGGCAACAATGAGCAGTTCTTC.

As DNA, the CDR3 is TGTGCCAGCAGCTCCCTTCCGGGACATCCCTCAGGTAATGAAAAACTGTTTTTT. Translated: CASSSLPGHPSGNEKLFF. The rearrangement joins TRBV7-9 to TRBJ1-4; D is perhaps TRBD1 (6 bases). Trimming stripped 4 bases from V and 4 bases from J, with 22 bases between. The CDR3 runs 18 residues. Germline CDR1 and CDR2: SEHNR and FQNEAQ (reference sequence). Using reference TRBV7-9 and TRBJ1-4 for the parts outside the CDR3, the full variable domain is DTGVSQNPRHKITKRGQNVTFRCDPISEHNRLYWYRQTLGQGPEFLTYFQNEAQLEKSRLLSDRFSAERPKGSFSTLEIQRTEQGDSAMYLCASSSLPGHPSGNEKLFFGSGTQLSVL.

The V call is TRBV5-1, the J call TRBJ1-2; D not certain. CDR1 SGHRS and CDR2 YFSETQ come from the germline V gene. The CDR3 loop spans 13 amino acids. Trimming pared 6 bases from V and 6 bases from J, leaving 15 bases between. CDR3 residues: CASNLGSENGYTF. For the CDR3, the DNA is TGCGCCAGCAATTTGGGTTCCGAGAATGGCTACACCTTC.

The CDR3 coding sequence is TGTGCCAGCAGTTACAGGGGTGGGAACACTGAAGCTTTCTTT. Translating it yields CASSYRGGNTEAFF. The chain joins TRBV6-5 to TRBJ1-1; maybe TRBD1 (5 bases). From germline, CDR1 is MNHEY and CDR2 SVGAGI. The CDR3 totals 14 residues. The ends were cut back, 2 bases at V and 1 base at J, with 8 bases in the middle.